This TCR beta chain was captured by sequencing in a study of vaccination effects on CD4 cells after COVID-19. Overall study findings and caveats: Convalescent patients were few in the study, and early post-infection timepoints were absent.

With regard to this clone: Its antigen remains unknown.

Before sequencing, viral peptide pools were used by the ViraFEST assay to expand antigen-specific CD4+ T cells. Culture proceeded for 10 days, and CD4+ T cells were then isolated. V lost 9 bases, J lost 3 bases, and 9 bases lay in between. Germline assignment: CDR1 SNHLY and CDR2 FYNNEI. The CDR3 sequence is 13 residues long. Here immunoSEQ multiplex PCR was the method, and the copy in TCRdb shows in-frame clones only, minus some. The table records tens of thousands of clones, roughly 81% of them present only once. The sequence was collected from a human donor who received a COVID-19 vaccine. The V call is TRBV2, the J call TRBJ1-6; no clear D gene. The sequencing here drew on CD4+ T cells from PBMCs cultured with HCoV-229E spike peptides, taken before COVID-19 vaccination. CDR3 amino acids: CARALGYNSPLHF. Here the CDR3 DNA reads TGTGCCAGGGCCCTAGGCTATAATTCACCCCTCCACTTT. Variable domain in full (rest from reference TRBV2 and TRBJ1-6): EPEVTQTPSHQVTQMGQEVILRCVPISNHLYFYWYRQILGQKVEFLVSFYNNEISEKSEIFDDQFSVERPDGSNFTLKIRSTKLEDSAMYFCARALGYNSPLHFGNGTRLTVT.